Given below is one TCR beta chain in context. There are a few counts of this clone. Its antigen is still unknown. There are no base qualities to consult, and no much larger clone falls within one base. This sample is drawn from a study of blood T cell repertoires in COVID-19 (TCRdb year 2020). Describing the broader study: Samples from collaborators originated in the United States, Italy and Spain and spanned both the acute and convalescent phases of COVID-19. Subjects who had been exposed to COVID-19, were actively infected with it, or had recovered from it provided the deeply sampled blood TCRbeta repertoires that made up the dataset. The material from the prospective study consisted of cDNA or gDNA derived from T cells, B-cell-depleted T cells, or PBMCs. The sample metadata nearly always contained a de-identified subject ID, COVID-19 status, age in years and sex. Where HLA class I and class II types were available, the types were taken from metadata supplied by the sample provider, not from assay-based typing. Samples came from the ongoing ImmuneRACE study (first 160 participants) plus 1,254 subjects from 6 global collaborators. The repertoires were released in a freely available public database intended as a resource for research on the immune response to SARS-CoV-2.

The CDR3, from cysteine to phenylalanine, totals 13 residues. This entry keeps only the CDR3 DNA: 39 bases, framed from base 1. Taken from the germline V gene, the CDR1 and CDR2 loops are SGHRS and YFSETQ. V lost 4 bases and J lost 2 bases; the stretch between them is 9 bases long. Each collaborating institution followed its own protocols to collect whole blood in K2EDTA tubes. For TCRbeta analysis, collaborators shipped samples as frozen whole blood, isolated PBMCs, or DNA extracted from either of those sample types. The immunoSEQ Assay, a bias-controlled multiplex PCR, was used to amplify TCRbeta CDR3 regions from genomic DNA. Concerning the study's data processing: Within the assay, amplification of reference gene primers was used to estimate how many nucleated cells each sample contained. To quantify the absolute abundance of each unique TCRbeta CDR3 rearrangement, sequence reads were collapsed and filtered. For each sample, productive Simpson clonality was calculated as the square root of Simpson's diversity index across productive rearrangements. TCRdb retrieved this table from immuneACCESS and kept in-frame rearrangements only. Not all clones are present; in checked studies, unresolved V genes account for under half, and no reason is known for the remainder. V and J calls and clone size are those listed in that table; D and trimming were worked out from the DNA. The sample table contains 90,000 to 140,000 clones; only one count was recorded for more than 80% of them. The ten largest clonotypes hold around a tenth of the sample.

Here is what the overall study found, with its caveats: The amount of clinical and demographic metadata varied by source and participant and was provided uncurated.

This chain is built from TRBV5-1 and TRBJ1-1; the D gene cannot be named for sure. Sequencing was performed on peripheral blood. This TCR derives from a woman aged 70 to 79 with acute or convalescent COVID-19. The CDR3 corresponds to CASSPQANTEAFF. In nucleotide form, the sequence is TGCGCCAGCAGCCCCCAGGCTAACACTGAAGCTTTCTTT. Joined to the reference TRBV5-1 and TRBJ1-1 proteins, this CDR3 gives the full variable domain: KAGVTQTPRYLIKTRGQQVTLSCSPISGHRSVSWYQQTPGQGLQFLFEYFSETQRNKGNFPGRFSGRQFSNSRSEMNVSTLELGDSALYLCASSPQANTEAFFGQGTRLTVV.